The next 32 T cell receptor beta chains were all read from a single sample in a study of T cells in pancreatic ductal adenocarcinoma. Clones were sequenced by immunoSEQ multiplex PCR, and TCRdb holds only the in-frame ones, with some missing. Of roughly 31,000 clones in the sample, about 92% were seen once. The selected patients with pancreatic ductal adenocarcinoma had surgery but no neoadjuvant therapy. Sequenced: PBMCs. These receptors were obtained from a human donor with pancreatic ductal adenocarcinoma.

The chain links TRBV15 to TRBJ1-6; no definite D call. V was pared by 6 bases and J by 10 bases, with 16 bases between. Germline V CDR1 and CDR2: LNHNV, YYDKDF (reference sequence). CDR3 size: 14 residues. The CDR3 sequence is CATRVRGAGSPLHF. The DNA of the CDR3 is TGTGCCACCAGAGTCCGGGGAGCTGGGTCACCCCTCCACTTT.

This chain joins TRBV10-3 and TRBJ1-5; D possibly corresponds to TRBD1 (6 bases). Trimming stripped 0 bases from V and 0 bases from J, with 15 bases between. The CDR3 covers 18 residues. Germline V gene sequence: CDR1 ENHRY, CDR2 SYGVKD. The CDR3 sequence is CAISESVGQKYSNQPQHF. The CDR3 DNA sequence: TGTGCCATCAGTGAGTCGGTCGGACAGAAGTATAGCAATCAGCCCCAGCATTTT.

This rearrangement joins TRBV7-9 to TRBJ1-4, with D unclear. This CDR3 comprises 14 residues. In germline, CDR1 is SEHNR, CDR2 FQNEAQ (reference sequence). V shed 2 bases and J shed 4 bases, with 8 bases lying between them. The chain's CDR3 is CASSLHQDNEKLFF. The CDR3 coding sequence is TGTGCCAGCAGCTTACACCAGGATAATGAAAAACTGTTTTTT.

V usage is TRBV2 and J usage is TRBJ2-7, with D maybe TRBD2 (7 bases). In germline, CDR1 is SNHLY, CDR2 FYNNEI. The CDR3 extends over 16 amino acids. Trimming shortened V by 8 bases and J by 0 bases, and 20 bases separated the two germline ends. The CDR3 loop is CASRLRGGGVSYEQYF. The DNA of the CDR3 is TGTGCCAGCCGGTTAAGGGGCGGGGGCGTCTCCTACGAGCAGTACTTC.

This chain links TRBV11-1 with TRBJ1-4; D uncertain. Trimming took off 6 bases at V and 0 bases at J, with 11 bases between the two ends. CDR3 length: 15 residues. CDR1 and CDR2 from the germline V gene are SGHAT and FQDESV (reference sequence). The CDR3 DNA is TGTGCCAGCAGTCAGACGGATGCAACTAATGAAAAACTGTTTTTT. The encoded protein is CASSQTDATNEKLFF.

This clone was picked up a small number of times. The V gene is TRBV2, the J gene TRBJ1-1; 7 bases align to TRBD1. Looked up from germline, CDR1 is SNHLY and CDR2 is FYNNEI. The CDR3 has 13 amino acids. Trimming removed 6 bases from V and 4 bases from J; junction bases left unmatched: 5. The CDR3 bases are TGTGCCAGCAGGGTTGACAGGGCCACTGAAGCTTTCTTT. Its translation is CASRVDRATEAFF.

This chain joins TRBV10-2 and TRBJ2-3; D not resolved. CDR1 WSHSY and CDR2 SAAADI come from the germline V gene. V was clipped by 5 bases and J by 0 bases, with 6 bases between them. This CDR3 region has 13 residues. As DNA, the CDR3 is TGCGCCAGCAGTTCGATAAGCACAGATACGCAGTATTTT. Its protein product is CASSSISTDTQYF.

V and J are TRBV7-9 and TRBJ2-7, with 8 bases aligning to TRBD1. The CDR3 runs to 13 residues. With 5 bases clipped from V and 7 bases from J, the junction kept 7 bases outside the gene matches. Per germline, CDR1 SEHNR and CDR2 FQNEAQ (reference sequence). The CDR3 nucleotides read TGTGCCAGCAGCCGCCAGGGGGCGCTTGAGCAGTACTTC. Its translation is CASSRQGALEQYF.

This rearrangement joins TRBV7-2 to TRBJ2-3; D is unclear. V lost 2 bases and J 1 base, leaving 13 bases between the germline ends. CDR3 length equals 16 residues. Looked up from germline, CDR1 is SGHTA and CDR2 is FQGNSA. The CDR3 loop is CASSLSMNYRTDTQYF. CDR3 bases: TGTGCCAGCAGCTTAAGTATGAACTACCGCACAGATACGCAGTATTTT. The variable domain in full, completed from reference TRBV7-2 and TRBJ2-3, reads GAGVSQSPSNKVTEKGKDVELRCDPISGHTALYWYRQSLGQGLEFLIYFQGNSAPDKSGLPSDRFSAERTGGSVSTLTIQRTQQEDSAVYLCASSLSMNYRTDTQYFGPGTRLTVL.

The genes are TRBV30 and TRBJ1-3; 7 nucleotides line up with TRBD1. The CDR3 sequence is 17 residues long. Germline V gene data show CDR1 as GTSNPN and CDR2 as SVGIG (reference sequence). Germline trimming cut 3 bases from V and 3 bases from J; bases unmatched to any gene: 14. The CDR3 DNA follows: TGTGCCTGGAGAGGGAAGGGGGCAAAGTGGATTGGAAACACCATATATTTT. Translating gives CAWRGKGAKWIGNTIYF.

The gene calls are TRBV27 and TRBJ2-7; 7 positions match TRBD2. Unmatched junction bases numbered 2, after V lost 3 bases and J lost 6 bases. The germline gives CDR1 MNHEY, CDR2 SMNVEV (reference sequence). This CDR3 spans 12 amino acids. CDR3 bases: TGTGCCAGCAGTTTGGGGGGGGGCGAGCAGTACTTC. Its translation is CASSLGGGEQYF.

This clone appeared once. This chain connects TRBV2 to TRBJ2-7, with 7 bases fitting TRBD1. V was clipped by 6 bases and J by 2 bases; unmatched bases: 16. Germline V gives CDR1 SNHLY, CDR2 FYNNEI. This CDR3 region has 17 residues. Here the CDR3 reads CASRLPGQPAIAYEQYF. DNA for the CDR3: TGTGCCAGCAGATTACCGGGACAGCCGGCTATAGCCTACGAGCAGTACTTC.

This rearrangement joins TRBV4-1 to TRBJ2-7, with D perhaps TRBD2 (5 bases). Trimming left V 3 bases short and J 6 bases short, with 15 bases between. Germline V CDR1 and CDR2: MGHRA, YSYEKL. The CDR3 loop spans 14 amino acids. CDR3 nucleotides: TGCGCCAGCAGCCAGGTCCCGGGGAGTAGCGAGCAGTACTTC. Translated, it gives CASSQVPGSSEQYF.

The gene calls are TRBV7-8 and TRBJ2-1; 7 nucleotides match TRBD1. With 1 base clipped from V and 4 bases from J, the junction kept 1 base outside the gene matches. Germline V lookup: CDR1 SGHVS, CDR2 FQNEAQ. There are 14 residues in the CDR3. The CDR3 region is CASSLETGYNEQFF. The CDR3, as DNA: TGTGCCAGCAGCTTAGAGACAGGGTACAATGAGCAGTTCTTC.

The rearrangement uses TRBV18 and TRBJ2-2; D may be TRBD1 or TRBD2 (5 bases each). CDR3 size: 16 residues. Trimming removed 2 bases at V and 4 bases at J, with 14 bases between. CDR1 and CDR2 (germline): KGHSH, LQKENI. The CDR3 sequence: CASSPSLRAGTGELFF. The DNA of the CDR3 is TGTGCCAGCTCACCATCCCTCAGGGCGGGCACCGGGGAGCTGTTTTTT.

This chain links TRBV14 with TRBJ2-1, with unresolved D. CDR1 and CDR2 (germline): SGHDN, FVKESK. The CDR3 contains 15 residues. Trimming cost V 1 base and J 3 bases, with 10 bases left between them. CDR3: CASSQGTGVYNEQFF. The CDR3 bases are TGTGCCAGCAGCCAAGGGACGGGTGTCTACAATGAGCAGTTCTTC. The complete variable domain, with remaining parts taken from reference TRBV14 and TRBJ2-1, reads EAGVTQFPSHSVIEKGQTVTLRCDPISGHDNLYWYRRVMGKEIKFLLHFVKESKQDESGMPNNRFLAERTGGTYSTLKVQPAELEDSGVYFCASSQGTGVYNEQFFGPGTRLTVL.

The chain carries TRBV29-1 and TRBJ2-7; 8 bases line up with TRBD2. The CDR3 covers 13 residues. Per the germline V gene, CDR1 is SQVTM and CDR2 is ANQGSEA. V trimming: 6 bases; J trimming: 3 bases; junction bases outside the gene matches: 7. The CDR3 protein is CSVFIAGSYEQYF. CDR3 DNA sequence: TGCAGCGTGTTCATAGCGGGGAGCTACGAGCAGTACTTC.

The CDR3 DNA reads TGTGCCATCAGTGAGTCGAGTACAACCCTGAGCTCTGGAAACACCATATATTTT. Protein: CAISESSTTLSSGNTIYF. This sequence joins TRBV10-3 and TRBJ1-3; D is ambiguous. Per germline, CDR1 ENHRY and CDR2 SYGVKD. The CDR3 is 18 residues long. V lost 0 bases, J lost 0 bases, and 15 bases lay in between.

This chain links TRBV19 with TRBJ2-7; perhaps TRBD2 as D (6 bases). The CDR3 is 15 amino acids. Germline CDR1 and CDR2: LNHDA and SQIVND (reference sequence). V was shortened by 6 bases and J by 0 bases, with 15 bases between the two germline ends. The chain's CDR3 is CASSPDYSSSYEQYF. The CDR3 coding sequence is TGTGCCAGTAGCCCGGACTACAGTTCCTCCTACGAGCAGTACTTC.

This clone was seen once. The CDR3 region is CASSQDVNTGELFF. Here the CDR3 DNA reads TGTGCCAGCAGCCAGGATGTGAACACCGGGGAGCTGTTTTTT. The chain carries TRBV7-2 and TRBJ2-2; D not resolved. V lost 5 bases and J lost 1, with 8 bases in between. Germline-derived CDR1 and CDR2 are SGHTA and FQGNSA. The CDR3 runs 14 residues.

This clone has just one count. This rearrangement joins TRBV14 to TRBJ2-5; 9 positions match TRBD1. This CDR3 comprises 16 residues. V was clipped by 0 bases and J by 6 bases; unmatched bases: 8. The germline V gene encodes CDR1 SGHDN and CDR2 FVKESK. CDR3 in amino acids: CASSQDYPGQGKTQYF. The CDR3 coding sequence is TGTGCCAGCAGCCAAGATTACCCCGGACAGGGGAAGACCCAGTACTTC.

The chain combines TRBV11-2 with TRBJ2-7, with 7 nucleotides matching TRBD1. Germline trimming cut 5 bases from V and 1 base from J; bases unmatched to any gene: 11. Germline V gives CDR1 SGHAT, CDR2 FQNNGV. The CDR3 totals 16 residues. The CDR3 here is CASSLPPGQMSYEQYF. The CDR3, as DNA: TGTGCCAGCAGCCTCCCACCGGGACAGATGTCCTACGAGCAGTACTTC.

This clone was picked up one time. The chain links TRBV4-1 to TRBJ1-3; 9 bases agree with TRBD1. Germline V CDR1 and CDR2: MGHRA, YSYEKL. The CDR3 is 16 residues long. After removal of 3 bases from V and 0 bases from J, the junction contained 3 bases not matched to a gene. Here the CDR3 reads CASSQDRGLSGNTIYF. CDR3 nucleotides: TGCGCCAGCAGCCAGGACAGGGGCCTCTCTGGAAACACCATATATTTT.

This sequence joins TRBV7-8 and TRBJ1-3; 7 nucleotides agree with TRBD1. V trimming: 6 bases; J trimming: 0 bases; junction bases outside the gene matches: 14. Germline loops: CDR1 SGHVS, CDR2 FQNEAQ. The CDR3 loop spans 18 amino acids. The CDR3 DNA reads TGTGCCAGCAGTCAAAAGACCTGGGACAGCCTCTCTGGAAACACCATATATTTT. Its translation: CASSQKTWDSLSGNTIYF. The whole variable domain, filled in from reference TRBV7-8 and TRBJ1-3, reads GAGVSQSPRYKVAKRGQDVALRCDPISGHVSLFWYQQALGQGPEFLTYFQNEAQLDKSGLPSDRFFAERPEGSVSTLKIQRTQQEDSAVYLCASSQKTWDSLSGNTIYFGEGSWLTVV.

The rearrangement links TRBV4-2 to TRBJ2-2, with D unresolved. This CDR3 has 11 residues. Germline CDR1 and CDR2: LGHNA and YNFKEQ. V gave up 0 bases and J gave up 8 bases, with 1 base separating them. The DNA of the CDR3 is TGTGCCAGCAGCCAAGAGGGGGAGCTGTTTTTT. It codes for CASSQEGELFF.

CDR3 in DNA: TGTGCCATCAGTGAAAACGGGGACAATCAGCCCCAGCATTTT. Encoded protein: CAISENGDNQPQHF. This chain joins TRBV10-3 and TRBJ1-5; unclear D gene. Between the trimmed V and J ends, which lost 3 bases and 3 bases, there was a span of 9 bases. The germline V gene has CDR1 ENHRY and CDR2 SYGVKD. This CDR3 is built from 14 residues.

The V call is TRBV7-2, the J call TRBJ2-7; D is perhaps TRBD1 (5 bases). Per germline, CDR1 SGHTA and CDR2 FQGNSA. V dropped 5 bases and J dropped 0 bases, with 17 bases sitting between them. The CDR3 is 16 residues long. CDR3 coding DNA: TGTGCCAGCAGCCTAGGGGCCTCGGTGAGCTCCTACGAGCAGTACTTC. Protein sequence: CASSLGASVSSYEQYF.

J is TRBJ2-1 and V is TRBV28; D ambiguous. There are 12 residues in the CDR3. Per the germline V gene, CDR1 is MDHEN and CDR2 is SYDVKM. Trimming left V 2 bases short and J 7 bases short, with 6 bases between. CDR3 protein: CASSLTRNEQFF. The DNA of the CDR3 is TGTGCCAGCAGTTTAACCCGTAATGAGCAGTTCTTC.

The chain recombines TRBV18 with TRBJ2-7; weak D call: TRBD1 (5 bases). The CDR3 extends over 14 amino acids. From germline, CDR1 is KGHSH and CDR2 LQKENI. The V and J ends lost 5 bases and 2 bases respectively, with 13 bases between them. The CDR3 nucleotides are TGTGCCAGCTCAGACAGCGCTACCCCCTACGAGCAGTACTTC. Translating it yields CASSDSATPYEQYF.

This clone appeared once. The J gene is TRBJ2-1, the V gene TRBV6-1; weak D call: TRBD2 (6 bases). V was shortened by 4 bases and J by 16 bases, with 23 bases between the two germline ends. CDR1 is MNHNS, CDR2 SASEGT, per germline. The CDR3 extends over 14 amino acids. The chain's CDR3 is CASSGSLPGLRYFF. The CDR3 DNA is TGTGCCAGCAGTGGTTCTCTCCCGGGACTTAGATATTTCTTC.

The gene calls are TRBV7-2 and TRBJ1-1; D may be TRBD1 (5 bases). The CDR3 contains 14 residues. Trimming removed 5 bases at V and 2 bases at J, with 12 bases between. Germline-derived CDR1 and CDR2 are SGHTA and FQGNSA. The CDR3 nucleotides read TGTGCCAGCAGCGGATATACAGGAAACACTGAAGCTTTCTTT. This translates into CASSGYTGNTEAFF.

The chain uses TRBV11-3 and TRBJ1-2; 7 bases fit TRBD1. Germline loops: CDR1 SGHNT, CDR2 YENEEA. J lost 5 bases, V lost 0 bases, and 9 bases had no gene match. This CDR3 is 16 amino acids long. In nucleotides, the CDR3 is TGTGCCAGCAGCTTAGAGGGTCGAGGGGGCGTGTATGGCTACACCTTC. Its protein product is CASSLEGRGGVYGYTF.